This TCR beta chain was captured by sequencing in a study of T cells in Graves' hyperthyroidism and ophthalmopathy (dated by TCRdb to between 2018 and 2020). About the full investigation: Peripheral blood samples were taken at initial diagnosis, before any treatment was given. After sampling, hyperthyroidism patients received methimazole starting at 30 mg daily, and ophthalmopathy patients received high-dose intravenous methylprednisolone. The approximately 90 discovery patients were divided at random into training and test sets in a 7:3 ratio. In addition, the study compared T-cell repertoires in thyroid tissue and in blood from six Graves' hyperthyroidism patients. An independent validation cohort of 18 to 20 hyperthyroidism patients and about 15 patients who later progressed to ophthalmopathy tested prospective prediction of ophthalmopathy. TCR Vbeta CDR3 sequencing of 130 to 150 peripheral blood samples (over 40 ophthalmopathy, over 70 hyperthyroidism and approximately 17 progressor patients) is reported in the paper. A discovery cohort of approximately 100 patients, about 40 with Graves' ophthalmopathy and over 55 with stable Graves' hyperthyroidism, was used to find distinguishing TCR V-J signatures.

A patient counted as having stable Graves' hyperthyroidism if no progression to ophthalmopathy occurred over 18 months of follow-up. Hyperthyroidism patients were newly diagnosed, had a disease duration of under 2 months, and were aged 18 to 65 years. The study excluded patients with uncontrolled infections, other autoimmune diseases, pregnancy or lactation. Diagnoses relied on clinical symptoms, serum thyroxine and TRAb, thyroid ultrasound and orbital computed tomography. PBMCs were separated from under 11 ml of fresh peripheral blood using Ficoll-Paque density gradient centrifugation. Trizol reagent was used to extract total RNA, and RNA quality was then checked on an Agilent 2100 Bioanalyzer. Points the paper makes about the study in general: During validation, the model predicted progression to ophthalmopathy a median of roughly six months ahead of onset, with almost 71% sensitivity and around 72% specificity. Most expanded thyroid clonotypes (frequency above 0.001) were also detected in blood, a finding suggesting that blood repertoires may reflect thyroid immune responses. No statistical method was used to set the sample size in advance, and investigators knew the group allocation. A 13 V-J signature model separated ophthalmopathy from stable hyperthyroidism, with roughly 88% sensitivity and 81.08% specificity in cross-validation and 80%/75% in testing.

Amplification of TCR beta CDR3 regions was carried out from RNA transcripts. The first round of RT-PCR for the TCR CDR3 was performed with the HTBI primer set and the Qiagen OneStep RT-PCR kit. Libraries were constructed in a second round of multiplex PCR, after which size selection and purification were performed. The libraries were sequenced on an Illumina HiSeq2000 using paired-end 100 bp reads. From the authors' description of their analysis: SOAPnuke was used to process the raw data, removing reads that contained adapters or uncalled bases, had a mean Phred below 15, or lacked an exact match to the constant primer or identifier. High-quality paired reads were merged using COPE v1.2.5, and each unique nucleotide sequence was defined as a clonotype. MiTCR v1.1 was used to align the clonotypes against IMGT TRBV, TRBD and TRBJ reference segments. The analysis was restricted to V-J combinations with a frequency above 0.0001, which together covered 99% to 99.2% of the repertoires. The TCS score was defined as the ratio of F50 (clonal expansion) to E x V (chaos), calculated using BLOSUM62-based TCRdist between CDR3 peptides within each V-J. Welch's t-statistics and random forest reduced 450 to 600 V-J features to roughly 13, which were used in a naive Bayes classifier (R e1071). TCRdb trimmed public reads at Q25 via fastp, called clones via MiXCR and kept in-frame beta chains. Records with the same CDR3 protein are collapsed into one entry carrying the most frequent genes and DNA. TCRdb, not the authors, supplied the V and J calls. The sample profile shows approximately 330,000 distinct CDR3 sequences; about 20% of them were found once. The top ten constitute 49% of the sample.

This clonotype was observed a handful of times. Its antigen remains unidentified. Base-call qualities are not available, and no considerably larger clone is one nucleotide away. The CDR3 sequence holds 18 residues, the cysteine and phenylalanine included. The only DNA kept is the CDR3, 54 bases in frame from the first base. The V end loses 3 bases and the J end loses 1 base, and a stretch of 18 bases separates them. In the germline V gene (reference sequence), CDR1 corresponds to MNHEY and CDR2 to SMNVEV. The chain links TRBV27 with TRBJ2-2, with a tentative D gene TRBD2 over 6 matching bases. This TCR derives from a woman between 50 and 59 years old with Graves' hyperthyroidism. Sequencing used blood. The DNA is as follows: TGTGCCAGCAGTTTTTGGGCTAGCGTTGGAGGGAACACCGGGGAGCTGTTTTTT. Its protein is CASSFWASVGGNTGELFF.